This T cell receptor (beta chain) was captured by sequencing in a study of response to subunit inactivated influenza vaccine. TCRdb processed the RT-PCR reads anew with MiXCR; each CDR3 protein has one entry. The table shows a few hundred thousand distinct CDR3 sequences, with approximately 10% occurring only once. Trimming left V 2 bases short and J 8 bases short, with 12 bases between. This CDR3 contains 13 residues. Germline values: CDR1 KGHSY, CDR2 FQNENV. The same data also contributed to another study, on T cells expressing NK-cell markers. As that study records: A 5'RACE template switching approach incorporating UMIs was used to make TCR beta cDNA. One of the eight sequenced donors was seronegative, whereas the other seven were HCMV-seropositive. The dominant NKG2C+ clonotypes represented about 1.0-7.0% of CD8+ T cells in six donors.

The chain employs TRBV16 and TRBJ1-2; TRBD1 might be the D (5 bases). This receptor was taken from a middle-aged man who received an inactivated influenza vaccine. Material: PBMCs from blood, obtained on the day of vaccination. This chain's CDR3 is CASSQRGTSGYTF. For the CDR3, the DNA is TGTGCCAGCAGCCAACGCGGGACCTCGGGCTACACCTTC. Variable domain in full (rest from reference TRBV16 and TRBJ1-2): GEEVAQTPKHLVRGEGQKAKLYCAPIKGHSYVFWYQQVLKNEFKFLISFQNENVFDETGMPKERFSAKCLPNSPCSLEIQATKLEDSAVYFCASSQRGTSGYTFGSGTRLTVV.